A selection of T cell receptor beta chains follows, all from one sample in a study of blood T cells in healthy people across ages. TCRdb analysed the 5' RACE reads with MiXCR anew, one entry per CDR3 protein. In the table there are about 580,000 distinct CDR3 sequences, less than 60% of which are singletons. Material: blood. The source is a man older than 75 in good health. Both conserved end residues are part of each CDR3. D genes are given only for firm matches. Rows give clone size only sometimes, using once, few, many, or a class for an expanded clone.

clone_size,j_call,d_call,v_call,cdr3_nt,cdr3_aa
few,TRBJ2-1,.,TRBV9,TGTGCCAGCAGCCGCAGGGTCTCCTACAATGAGCAGTTCTTC,CASSRRVSYNEQFF
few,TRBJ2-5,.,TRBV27,TGTGCCAGCAGTCTACGTCCCCAAGAGACCCAGTACTTC,CASSLRPQETQYF
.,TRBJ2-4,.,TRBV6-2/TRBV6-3,TGTGCCAGCAGTTTAATATCGGACATTCAGTACTTC,CASSLISDIQYF
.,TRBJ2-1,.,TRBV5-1,TGCGCCAGCAGCTTGGATGGGGGGACCTACAATGAGCAGTTCTTC,CASSLDGGTYNEQFF
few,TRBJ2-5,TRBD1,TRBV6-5,TGTGCCAGCAGTTCGGACAGGGTGGTAGAGACCCGGTACTTC,CASSSDRVVETRYF
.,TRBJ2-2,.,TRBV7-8,TGTGCCAGCAGCTTAGCTACTATCCTTTGGAACACCGGGGAGCTGTTTTTT,CASSLATILWNTGELFF
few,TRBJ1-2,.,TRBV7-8,TGTGCCAGCAGCACGGGGGGGGACGGCTATGGCTACACCTTC,CASSTGGDGYGYTF
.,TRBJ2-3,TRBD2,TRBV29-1,TGCAGCGTTAGCGGGGGGGCTCTCGCAGATACGCAGTATTTT,CSVSGGALADTQYF
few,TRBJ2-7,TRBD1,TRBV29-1,TGCAGCGTCACCACAGGGGTTGACGAGCAGTACTTC,CSVTTGVDEQYF
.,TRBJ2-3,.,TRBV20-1,TGCAGTGCTAGTTTGTTAGCTGGAGATACGCAGTATTTT,CSASLLAGDTQYF
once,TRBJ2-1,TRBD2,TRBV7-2,TGTGCCAGCAGCCAACTAGCGGGAACGGAGAATGAGCAGTTCTTC,CASSQLAGTENEQFF
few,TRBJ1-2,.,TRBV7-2,TGTGCCAGCAGCCCGGGACGGATAAACTATGGCTACACCTTC,CASSPGRINYGYTF
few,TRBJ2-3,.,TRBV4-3,TGCGCCAGCAGTCCTCAACGGTTTCTGGATACGCAGTATTTT,CASSPQRFLDTQYF
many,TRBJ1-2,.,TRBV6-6,TGTGCCAGCAGTTACGACCTCCAGGGCGTCGGCTACACCTTC,CASSYDLQGVGYTF
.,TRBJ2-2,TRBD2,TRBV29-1,TGCAGCGTTTGGGCGGGAGTCACCGGGGAGCTGTTTTTT,CSVWAGVTGELFF
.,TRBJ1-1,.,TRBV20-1,TGCAGTGCTCGAAGACAGGTCATGAACACTGAAGCTTTCTTT,CSARRQVMNTEAFF
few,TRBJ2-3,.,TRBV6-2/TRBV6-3,TGTGCCAGCAGTACCCAGGGTCCAAAGACGCAGTATTTT,CASSTQGPKTQYF
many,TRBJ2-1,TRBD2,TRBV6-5,TGTGCCAGCAGGTACCCCAAGCTAGCGGGATTTAATGAGCAGTTCTTC,CASRYPKLAGFNEQFF
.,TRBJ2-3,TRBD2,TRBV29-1,TGCAGCGGCCACCCTAGCGGAGATACGCAGTATTTT,CSGHPSGDTQYF
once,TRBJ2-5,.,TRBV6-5,TGTGCCAGCAGTCGCTCCCACACCCAAGAGACCCAGTACTTC,CASSRSHTQETQYF
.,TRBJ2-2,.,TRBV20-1,TGCAGTGCTAGAAGCGGCCCGACCACCGGGGAGCTGTTTTTT,CSARSGPTTGELFF
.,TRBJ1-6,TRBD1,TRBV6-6,TGTGCCAGCAGTGTACTAGGGGGCGAGGGGAATTCACCCCTCCACTTT,CASSVLGGEGNSPLHF
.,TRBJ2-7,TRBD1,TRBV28,TGTTGCACAGGGGCCTACGAGCAGTACTTC,CCTGAYEQYF
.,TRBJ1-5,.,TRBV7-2,TGTGCCAGCAGCTTAGATATACAGGGACGGCAGCCCCAGCATTTT,CASSLDIQGRQPQHF
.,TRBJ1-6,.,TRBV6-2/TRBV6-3,TGTGCCAGCAGTTACTCCTCGGGGGCCAATAATTCACCCCTCCACTTT,CASSYSSGANNSPLHF
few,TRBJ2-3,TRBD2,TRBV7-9,TGTGCCAGCAGCTCGCAAGCGGGAGTACCCACAGATACGCAGTATTTT,CASSSQAGVPTDTQYF
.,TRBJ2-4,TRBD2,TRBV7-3,TGTGCCAGCAGCTCGGGACTAGCGGGAGGAGCCAAAAACATTCAGTACTTC,CASSSGLAGGAKNIQYF
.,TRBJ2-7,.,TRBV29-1,TGCAGCGTTAAAAGTGCGGGAAACTCCTACGAGCAGTACTTC,CSVKSAGNSYEQYF
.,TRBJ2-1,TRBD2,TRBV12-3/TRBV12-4,TGTGCCAGCAGTCTACTAGCGGGAAACTACAATGAGCAGTTCTTC,CASSLLAGNYNEQFF
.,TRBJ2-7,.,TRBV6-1,TGTGCCAGCAGTGAAGTTGTCGACGAGCAGTACTTC,CASSEVVDEQYF
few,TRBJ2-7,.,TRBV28,TGTGCCAGCAGTTTAGCAGGGAGCGAGCAGTACTTC,CASSLAGSEQYF
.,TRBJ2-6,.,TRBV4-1,TGCGCCAGCAGCCAACCACCAGGGGTCTCTGGGGCCAACGTCCTGACTTTC,CASSQPPGVSGANVLTF
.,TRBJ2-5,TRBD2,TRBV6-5,TGTGCCAGCACCCCGGGAGGCGGGAGGGCCCTCGGAGAGACCCAGTACTTC,CASTPGGGRALGETQYF
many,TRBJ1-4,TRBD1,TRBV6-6,TGTGCCAGCAGTTATGGGGACAGTAATGAAAAACTGTTTTTT,CASSYGDSNEKLFF
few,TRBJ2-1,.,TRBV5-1,TGCGCCAGCAGCTTGGAGGAGGGGAGACAGTTCTTC,CASSLEEGRQFF
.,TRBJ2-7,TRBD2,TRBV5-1,TGCGCCTGCAGCTTGTGGGAGGGCTCGAGATACGAGCAGTACTTC,CACSLWEGSRYEQYF
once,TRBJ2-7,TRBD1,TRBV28,TGTGCCAGCATGGGCCCTCGGGACAGGGCGCACGAGCAGTACTTC,CASMGPRDRAHEQYF
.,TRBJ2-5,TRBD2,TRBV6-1,TGTGCCAGCAGTGGCGGACTAGCGGCTCAAGAGACCCAGTACTTC,CASSGGLAAQETQYF
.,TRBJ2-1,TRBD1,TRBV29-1,TGCAGCGTTGAACATACAGGGGTCAGAGGTGAGCAGTTCTTC,CSVEHTGVRGEQFF
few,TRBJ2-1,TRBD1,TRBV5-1,TGCGCCAGCAGCCCGGGACAGAACGGTGCCGAGCAGTTCTTC,CASSPGQNGAEQFF
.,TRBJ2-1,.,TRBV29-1,TGCAGCGTTGGGGGAAGGGAGAACTCCTACAATGAGCAGTTCTTC,CSVGGRENSYNEQFF
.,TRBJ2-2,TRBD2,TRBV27,TGTGCCAGCAGTAACGTAGGACTAGCGTCGAGGGAGCTGTTTTTT,CASSNVGLASRELFF
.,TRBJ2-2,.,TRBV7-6,TGTGCCAGCAGCTTAGGGTTCCGCCGGGGAACCGGGGAGCTGTTTTTT,CASSLGFRRGTGELFF
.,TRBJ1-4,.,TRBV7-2,TGTGCCAGCGGGCTACGGGGGGCAGGGAATGAAAAACTGTTTTTT,CASGLRGAGNEKLFF
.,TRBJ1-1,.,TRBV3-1,TGTGCCAGCAGCCAAGGGGCTACAAAGGCTACTGAAGCTTTCTTT,CASSQGATKATEAFF
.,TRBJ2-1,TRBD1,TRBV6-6,TGTGCCGCCGGGGGGACAGGGCGAAATGAGCAGTTCTTC,CAAGGTGRNEQFF
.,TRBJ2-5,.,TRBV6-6,TGTGCCAGCAGCCCGGGACCTGCTAAAGAGACCCAGTACTTC,CASSPGPAKETQYF
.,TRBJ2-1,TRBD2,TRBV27,TGTGCCAGCAGTTCCCCGGGGACTAGCAGGTATGAGCAGTTCTTC,CASSSPGTSRYEQFF
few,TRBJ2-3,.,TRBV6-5,TGTGCCAGCAGTTATCTTTTGACTAAGGATACGCAGTATTTT,CASSYLLTKDTQYF